The 27 T cell receptor beta chains below were found in one sample sequenced in a study of CD8 T cells in ankylosing spondylitis (TCRdb year 2017). What the work shows at the level of the full study, not this receptor alone: Blood from ankylosing spondylitis patients appeared to be characterized by a TCR beta motif made up of several highly homologous amino acid variants.

These receptors' antigens are unknown. Receptors were amplified or captured by 5' RACE. Sequencing was performed on an Illumina HiSeq 2500. TCRdb itself trimmed the public reads at Q25 with fastp, ran MiXCR and retained productive beta chains. Rows with a matching CDR3 protein are joined into one entry that keeps the most common DNA and genes. Across this sample there are around 770,000 distinct CDR3 sequences, with under 20% seen only once. The ten largest clones capture around 19% of the sample. Specimen: blood, either unsorted or a sorted T cell fraction (not recorded which). The receptors were sampled from a male donor with ankylosing spondylitis.

The chain joins TRBV12-3 or TRBV12-4 to TRBJ2-5; TRBD2 matches at 8 bases. The CDR3 has 16 amino acids. Trimming at V came to 1 base and at J to 5 bases, leaving 9 bases not matched to a gene. CDR3 amino acids: CASSLVSGGPEETQYF. CDR3 DNA sequence: TGTGCCAGCAGTTTAGTGTCGGGGGGGCCGGAGGAGACCCAGTACTTC.

A few counts support this clonotype. The rearrangement links TRBV27 to TRBJ2-3; 7 bases are a match to TRBD2. Per germline, CDR1 MNHEY and CDR2 SMNVEV (reference sequence). The CDR3 sequence is 16 residues long. V trimming: 3 bases; J trimming: 2 bases; junction bases outside the gene matches: 8. The CDR3 DNA reads TGTGCCAGCAGTTTTGGGACTACCTATTACACAGATACGCAGTATTTT. Its protein product is CASSFGTTYYTDTQYF.

The chain has TRBV6-1 and TRBJ2-7, with 11 bases that match TRBD2. V lost 7 bases to trimming and J lost 3 bases; unmatched junction nucleotides: 17. The CDR3 sequence is 18 residues long. Germline V CDR1 and CDR2: MNHNS, SASEGT. The CDR3 DNA reads TGTGCCAGCACGGCAGGGGGGCTAGCGGGAGGCATCCTCTACGAGCAGTACTTC. Amino acids: CASTAGGLAGGILYEQYF.

The chain has TRBV7-9 and TRBJ2-5; D ambiguous. CDR3 length: 14 residues. Germline V gives CDR1 SEHNR, CDR2 FQNEAQ (reference sequence). V was clipped by 7 bases and J by 1 base, with 13 bases between them. The CDR3, as DNA: TGTGCCAGCAACTTTATGTCAGCCCAAGAGACCCAGTACTTC. This sequence encodes CASNFMSAQETQYF.

This clonotype has only a few counts. The chain couples TRBV4-3 to TRBJ2-7; 8 bases agree with TRBD1. J lost 2 bases, V lost 3 bases, and 9 bases had no gene match. The CDR3 spans 16 residues. Per the germline V gene, CDR1 is LGHNA and CDR2 is YSLEER. CDR3 sequence (DNA): TGCGCCAGCAGCCAGTCAGGGGGCTCTGACCCCTACGAGCAGTACTTC. This sequence encodes CASSQSGGSDPYEQYF.

J is TRBJ2-6 and V is TRBV6-5; D is possibly TRBD1 (5 bases). Germline values: CDR1 MNHEY, CDR2 SVGAGI. Trimming shortened V by 4 bases and J by 1 base, and 8 bases separated the two germline ends. The CDR3 totals 15 residues. This CDR3 reads CASSSAGSGANVLTF. The CDR3 bases are TGTGCCAGCAGTTCCGCAGGGTCTGGGGCCAACGTCCTGACTTTC.

This chain connects TRBV4-2 to TRBJ1-2, with a weak D call TRBD1 (5 bases). Trimming cost V 1 base and J 3 bases, with 9 bases left between them. Germline V CDR1 and CDR2: LGHNA, YNFKEQ. The CDR3 runs to 14 residues. The CDR3 coding sequence is TGTGCCAGCAGCCAAGCCGGGACGGACTATGGCTACACCTTC. This gives the protein CASSQAGTDYGYTF.

This clonotype was seen a few times. Here the CDR3 DNA reads TGTGCCAGCAGCGTAGAGGGGGCTAGGACAGATACGCAGTATTTT. Its translation: CASSVEGARTDTQYF. The rearrangement uses TRBV9 and TRBJ2-3; the match to TRBD1 covers 7 bases. Per the germline V gene, CDR1 is SGDLS and CDR2 is YYNGEE. The CDR3 consists of 15 residues. Germline trimming cut 0 bases from V and 3 bases from J; bases unmatched to any gene: 4.

The chain carries TRBV5-1 and TRBJ2-1; D possibly matches TRBD1 or TRBD2 (5 bases each). CDR1 and CDR2 from the germline V gene are SGHRS and YFSETQ. V lost 4 bases to trimming and J lost 3 bases, with 14 bases between them. The CDR3 totals 15 residues. The CDR3 sequence is CASSPGARDYNEQFF. The CDR3, as DNA: TGCGCCAGCAGCCCCGGGGCCCGCGACTACAATGAGCAGTTCTTC.

The chain joins TRBV10-3 to TRBJ2-7; weak D call: TRBD2 (5 bases). CDR1 is ENHRY and CDR2 is SYGVKD in the germline V gene. V lost 3 bases and J 6 bases, leaving 18 bases between the germline ends. This CDR3 is built from 15 residues. CDR3 protein: CAISESLDVGGEQYF. The CDR3 nucleotides read TGTGCCATCAGTGAATCACTAGATGTTGGTGGCGAGCAGTACTTC.

This clonotype was observed a few times. The J gene is TRBJ2-1, the V gene TRBV5-1; D may be TRBD1 or TRBD2 (5 bases each). CDR1 is SGHRS, CDR2 YFSETQ, per germline. The V gene lost 1 base and the J gene lost 8 bases, with 16 bases spanning the gap. This CDR3 is built from 15 residues. CDR3 DNA sequence: TGCGCCAGCAGCTTGATGGGGGACCACTTCGATGAGCAGTTCTTC. This codes for CASSLMGDHFDEQFF.

This clonotype came up a few times. The chain has TRBV14 and TRBJ2-5, with D perhaps TRBD1 (6 bases). The CDR3 is made up of 14 amino acids. Trimming stripped 0 bases from V and 4 bases from J, with 9 bases between. Looked up from germline, CDR1 is SGHDN and CDR2 is FVKESK. The CDR3 sequence is CASSQELGGETQYF. CDR3 nucleotides: TGTGCCAGCAGCCAAGAGTTAGGGGGAGAGACCCAGTACTTC.

The genes are TRBV6-5 and TRBJ2-7; 10 nucleotides agree with TRBD1. V shed 3 bases and J 7 bases; nucleotides not matched to a gene: 9. The CDR3 covers 15 residues. Germline-derived CDR1 and CDR2 are MNHEY and SVGAGI. The CDR3 DNA follows: TGTGCCAGCAGTTATAGGCCGGGACAGGGGAGGGAGCAGTACTTC. It is translated as CASSYRPGQGREQYF.

The V call is TRBV5-1, the J call TRBJ2-5, with TRBD1 matching over 7 bases. Germline V gene lookup returns CDR1 SGHRS and CDR2 YFSETQ. V shed 1 base and J 0 bases; nucleotides not matched to a gene: 3. The length of the CDR3 is 15 residues. The CDR3 DNA is TGCGCCAGCAGCTTGAGGGGACAGTACCAAGAGACCCAGTACTTC. It codes for CASSLRGQYQETQYF.

V is TRBV6-1 and J is TRBJ2-3; D call uncertain. The V end was cut by 2 bases, the J end by 3 bases, with 9 bases between. In germline, CDR1 is MNHNS, CDR2 SASEGT. The CDR3 sequence is 14 residues long. CDR3 region: CASSEIVGTDTQYF. In DNA form, the CDR3 reads TGTGCCAGCAGTGAAATCGTAGGAACAGATACGCAGTATTTT.

The rearrangement uses TRBV27 and TRBJ2-7, with unresolved D. Trimming took 2 bases from V and 4 from J, leaving 15 bases between them. The CDR3 loop spans 15 amino acids. The germline gives CDR1 MNHEY, CDR2 SMNVEV (reference sequence). CDR3 bases: TGTGCCAGCAGTTTACACCGGGCCTTAGGGTACGAGCAGTACTTC. This sequence encodes CASSLHRALGYEQYF.

This clonotype was recorded only once. V is TRBV9 and J is TRBJ2-1, with a tentative D call TRBD2 (7 bases). The CDR3 covers 16 residues. Germline-derived CDR1 and CDR2 are SGDLS and YYNGEE. Trimming took 0 bases from V and 5 from J, leaving 15 bases between them. The CDR3: CASSVVPGGMNNEQFF. CDR3 DNA: TGTGCCAGCAGCGTAGTTCCGGGGGGCATGAACAATGAGCAGTTCTTC.

The J gene is TRBJ2-2, the V gene TRBV12-3 or TRBV12-4; 8 bases are a match to TRBD2. The V segment lost 5 bases and the J segment 5 bases; nucleotides outside the gene matches: 7. The CDR3 length is 15 residues. The CDR3 loop is CASSPSGSRTGELFF. The CDR3 DNA sequence: TGTGCCAGCAGTCCCAGCGGGAGTAGGACCGGGGAGCTGTTTTTT.

This chain uses TRBV5-6 with TRBJ1-1; 10 bases line up with TRBD1. The CDR3 covers 15 residues. Unmatched junction bases numbered 9, after V lost 4 bases and J lost 6 bases. Looked up from germline, CDR1 is SGHDT and CDR2 is YYEEEE. CDR3 sequence: CASSETGTGVPEAFF. CDR3 DNA sequence: TGTGCCAGCAGCGAGACCGGGACAGGGGTCCCTGAAGCTTTCTTT.

This clonotype was seen just once. This sequence joins TRBV20-1 and TRBJ2-7, with 11 bases aligning to TRBD2. The J segment lost 6 bases and the V segment lost 0 bases, leaving 7 bases of the junction unmatched. This CDR3 has 15 residues. The germline gives CDR1 DFQATT, CDR2 SNEGSKA (reference sequence). In nucleotides, the CDR3 is TGCAGTGCTAGAGATCCTAGGACTAGCGGGCTCGAGCAGTACTTC. This codes for CSARDPRTSGLEQYF.

This clonotype was detected a few times. The V gene is TRBV9, the J gene TRBJ2-3, with a possible D match to TRBD1 (6 bases). Between the trimmed V and J ends, which lost 2 bases and 6 bases, there was a span of 19 bases. Looked up from germline, CDR1 is SGDLS and CDR2 is YYNGEE. There are 16 residues in the CDR3. The CDR3 nucleotides read TGTGCCAGCAGCGTGCATAGGGGGATTGCGTTGGATACGCAGTATTTT. This translates into CASSVHRGIALDTQYF.

This clonotype turned up a few times. The chain joins TRBV6-1 to TRBJ1-1; D remains unclear. Trimming took off 6 bases at V and 1 base at J, with 15 bases between the two ends. This CDR3 comprises 15 residues. Germline CDR1 is MNHNS and CDR2 is SASEGT. The CDR3 DNA is TGTGCCAGCAGGGCGAGGGTATCCGGGAACACTGAAGCTTTCTTT. It specifies CASRARVSGNTEAFF.

This chain links TRBV19 with TRBJ1-6; TRBD1 agrees at 11 bases. The CDR3 runs to 15 residues. CDR1 is LNHDA and CDR2 is SQIVND in the germline V gene (reference sequence). V dropped 3 bases and J dropped 9; count of bases not matched to a gene: 4. DNA for the CDR3: TGTGCCAGTAGTATGTGGACAGGGGGCGGTTCACCCCTCCACTTT. Its translation: CASSMWTGGGSPLHF.

This clonotype was seen a few times. V and J are TRBV20-1 and TRBJ1-3; D not certain. The CDR3 contains 12 residues. Trimming took 6 bases from V and 4 from J, leaving 10 bases between them. Germline V CDR1 and CDR2: DFQATT, SNEGSKA (reference sequence). The CDR3 loop is CSAHPGGNTIYF. The CDR3 region has the DNA TGCAGTGCACATCCCGGAGGAAACACCATATATTTT.

The V gene is TRBV5-1, the J gene TRBJ2-7; 7 bases fit TRBD1. The CDR3 totals 14 residues. The V gene end was trimmed by 6 bases and the J gene end by 0 bases; junction bases not matched to a gene: 6. CDR1 SGHRS and CDR2 YFSETQ come from the germline V gene. The CDR3 sequence: CASKLTGSSYEQYF. For the CDR3, the DNA is TGCGCCAGCAAACTGACAGGGAGCTCCTACGAGCAGTACTTC. Drawing the rest from reference TRBV5-1 and TRBJ2-7, the complete variable domain is KAGVTQTPRYLIKTRGQQVTLSCSPISGHRSVSWYQQTPGQGLQFLFEYFSETQRNKGNFPGRFSGRQFSNSRSEMNVSTLELGDSALYLCASKLTGSSYEQYFGPGTRLTVT.

In its sample, this clonotype was seen a few times. V usage is TRBV12-3 or TRBV12-4 and J usage is TRBJ1-5; D is ambiguous. This CDR3 comprises 12 residues. V lost 6 bases, J lost 4 bases, and 7 bases lay in between. CDR3 bases: TGTGCCAGCAGCCCAATAAATCAGCCCCAGCATTTT. It encodes CASSPINQPQHF.

This clonotype was counted only a few times. The chain combines TRBV5-1 with TRBJ2-2, with 7 bases that match TRBD2. The CDR3 sequence is 14 residues long. J gave up 2 bases and V 6 bases, and 4 bases lay outside the gene matches. Germline CDR1 SGHRS, CDR2 YFSETQ. The CDR3 reads CASKSGDNTGELFF. CDR3 sequence (DNA): TGCGCCAGCAAAAGCGGGGATAACACCGGGGAGCTGTTTTTT.